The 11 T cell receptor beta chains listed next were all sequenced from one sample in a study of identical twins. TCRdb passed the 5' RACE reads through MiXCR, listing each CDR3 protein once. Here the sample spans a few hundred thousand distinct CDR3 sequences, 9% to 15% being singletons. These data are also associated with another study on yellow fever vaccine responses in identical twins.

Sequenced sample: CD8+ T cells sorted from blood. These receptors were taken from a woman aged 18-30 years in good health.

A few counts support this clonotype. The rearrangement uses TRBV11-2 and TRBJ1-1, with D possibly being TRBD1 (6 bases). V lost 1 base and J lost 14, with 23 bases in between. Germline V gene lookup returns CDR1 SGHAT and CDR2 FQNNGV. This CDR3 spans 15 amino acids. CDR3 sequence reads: CASSLGGGQGTVAFF. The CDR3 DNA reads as TGTGCCAGCAGCTTAGGAGGGGGGCAGGGGACGGTAGCCTTCTTT.

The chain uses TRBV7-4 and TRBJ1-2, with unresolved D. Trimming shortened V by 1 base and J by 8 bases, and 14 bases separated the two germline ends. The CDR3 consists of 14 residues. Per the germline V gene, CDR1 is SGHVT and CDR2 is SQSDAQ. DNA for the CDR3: TGTGCCAGCAGCTTAGTGTTTCAGCCTGGCGGCTACACCTTC. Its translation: CASSLVFQPGGYTF.

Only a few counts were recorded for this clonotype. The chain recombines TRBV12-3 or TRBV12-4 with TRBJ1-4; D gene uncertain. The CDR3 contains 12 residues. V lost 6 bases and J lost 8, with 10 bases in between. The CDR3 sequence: CASSYGPEKLFF. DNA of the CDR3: TGTGCCAGCAGCTACGGACCGGAAAAACTGTTTTTT.

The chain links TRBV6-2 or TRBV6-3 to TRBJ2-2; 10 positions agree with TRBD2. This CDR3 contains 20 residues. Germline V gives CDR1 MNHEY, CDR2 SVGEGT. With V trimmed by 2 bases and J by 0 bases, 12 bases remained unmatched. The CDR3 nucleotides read TGTGCCAGCAGTTACCCGTTGGTAGCGGGGGGATTCGCGAACACCGGGGAGCTGTTTTTT. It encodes CASSYPLVAGGFANTGELFF.

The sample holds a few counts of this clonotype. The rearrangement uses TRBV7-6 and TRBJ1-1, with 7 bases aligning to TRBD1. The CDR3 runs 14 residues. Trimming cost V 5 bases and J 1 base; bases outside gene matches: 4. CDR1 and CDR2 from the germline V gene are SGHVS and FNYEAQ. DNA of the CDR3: TGTGCCAGCAGCCGTGACAGGGAGAACACTGAAGCTTTCTTT. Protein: CASSRDRENTEAFF.

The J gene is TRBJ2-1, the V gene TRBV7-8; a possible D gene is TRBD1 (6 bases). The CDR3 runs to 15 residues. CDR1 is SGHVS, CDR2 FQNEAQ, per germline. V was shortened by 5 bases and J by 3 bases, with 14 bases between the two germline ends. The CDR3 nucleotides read TGTGCCAGCAGCCAGAACCGAGGGGGCTACAATGAGCAGTTCTTC. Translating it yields CASSQNRGGYNEQFF.

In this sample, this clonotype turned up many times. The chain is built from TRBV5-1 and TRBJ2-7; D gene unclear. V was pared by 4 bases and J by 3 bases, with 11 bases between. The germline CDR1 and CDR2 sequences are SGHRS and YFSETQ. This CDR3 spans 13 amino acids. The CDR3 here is CASSPEDVYEQYF. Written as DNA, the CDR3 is TGCGCCAGCAGCCCAGAAGACGTCTACGAGCAGTACTTC.

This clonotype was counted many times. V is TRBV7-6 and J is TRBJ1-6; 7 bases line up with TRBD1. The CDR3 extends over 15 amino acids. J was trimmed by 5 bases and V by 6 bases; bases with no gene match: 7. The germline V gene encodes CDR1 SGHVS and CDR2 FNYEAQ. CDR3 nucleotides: TGTGCCAGCAGGGCAGACAGGGATGATAATTCACCCCTCCACTTT. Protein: CASRADRDDNSPLHF.

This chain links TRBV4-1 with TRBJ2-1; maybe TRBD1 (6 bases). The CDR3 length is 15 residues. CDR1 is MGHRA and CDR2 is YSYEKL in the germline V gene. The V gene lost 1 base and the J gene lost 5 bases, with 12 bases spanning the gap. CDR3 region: CASSQGPGANNEQFF. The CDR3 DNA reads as TGCGCCAGCAGCCAAGGGCCAGGGGCGAACAATGAGCAGTTCTTC.

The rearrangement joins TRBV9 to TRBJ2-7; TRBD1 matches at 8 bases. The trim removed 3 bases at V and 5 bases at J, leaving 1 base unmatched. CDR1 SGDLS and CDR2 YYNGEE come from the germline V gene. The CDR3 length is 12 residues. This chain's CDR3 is CASSGRGHEQYF. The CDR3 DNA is TGTGCCAGCAGCGGCAGGGGGCACGAGCAGTACTTC. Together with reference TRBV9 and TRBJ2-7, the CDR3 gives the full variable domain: DSGVTQTPKHLITATGQRVTLRCSPRSGDLSVYWYQQSLDQGLQFLIQYYNGEERAKGNILERFSAQQFPDLHSELNLSSLELGDSALYFCASSGRGHEQYFGPGTRLTVT.

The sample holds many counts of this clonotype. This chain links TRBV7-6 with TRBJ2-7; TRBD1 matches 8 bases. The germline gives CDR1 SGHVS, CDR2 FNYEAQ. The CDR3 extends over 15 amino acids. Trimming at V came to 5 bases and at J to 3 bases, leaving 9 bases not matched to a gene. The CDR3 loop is CASSDRQGPGYEQYF. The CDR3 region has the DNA TGTGCCAGCAGCGATAGACAGGGGCCCGGCTACGAGCAGTACTTC. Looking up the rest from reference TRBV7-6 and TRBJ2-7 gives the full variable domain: GAGVSQSPRYKVTKRGQDVALRCDPISGHVSLYWYRQALGQGPEFLTYFNYEAQQDKSGLPNDRFSAERPEGSISTLTIQRTEQRDSAMYRCASSDRQGPGYEQYFGPGTRLTVT.